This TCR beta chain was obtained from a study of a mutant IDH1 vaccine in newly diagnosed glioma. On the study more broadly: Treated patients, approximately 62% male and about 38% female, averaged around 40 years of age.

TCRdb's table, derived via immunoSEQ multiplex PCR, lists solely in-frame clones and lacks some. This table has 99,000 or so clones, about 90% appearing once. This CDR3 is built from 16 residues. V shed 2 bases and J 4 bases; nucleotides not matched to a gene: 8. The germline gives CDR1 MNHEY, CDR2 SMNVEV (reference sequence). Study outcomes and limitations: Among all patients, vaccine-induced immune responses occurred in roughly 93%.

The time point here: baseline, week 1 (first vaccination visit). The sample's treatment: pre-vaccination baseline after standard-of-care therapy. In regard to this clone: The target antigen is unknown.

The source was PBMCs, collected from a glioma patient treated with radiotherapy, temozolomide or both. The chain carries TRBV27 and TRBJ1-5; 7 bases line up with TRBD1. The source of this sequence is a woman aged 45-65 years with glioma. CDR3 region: CASSLRGQTFNQPQHF. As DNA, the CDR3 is TGTGCCAGCAGTTTACGGGGACAGACATTTAATCAGCCCCAGCATTTT.